The sequence of this T cell receptor beta chain was determined in a study of B cell selection in AIRE deficiency. Regulatory T cells were sorted as CD4+CD25hiCD127low/negative. Germline V lookup: CDR1 GTSNPN, CDR2 SVGIG (reference sequence). V lost 0 bases to trimming and J lost 7 bases, with 9 bases between them. This CDR3 contains 13 residues. Comment on this clone: Its target is unknown.

Authors' analysis steps: Treg pools: some 5x10^4 distinct patient, about 1x10^5 donor TCRbeta sequences. Generated by immunoSEQ multiplex PCR, the TCRdb table keeps only in-frame clones and is missing some. From that table come the V and J calls and clone size; the DNA was used to work out D and trimming. This sample yields about 22,000 clones, of which 85% to 95% are seen a single time; more than 1.2% belongs to the top ten. Overall study findings and caveats: Patient Tconv cells held roughly 28% of Treg sequences shared by healthy donors. With only TCRbeta sequenced, over 30% of shared healthy Treg sequences overlapped Tconv. CDR3s were shorter in shared Treg sequences, reflecting few non-templated nucleotide insertions.

The rearrangement uses TRBV30 and TRBJ1-4; D uncertain. The sequence came from a human donor in good health. Source material: CD4+CD25+ Tregs sorted from PBMCs. The CDR3 is CAWSVQAGEKLFF. In DNA, the CDR3 is TGTGCCTGGAGTGTACAAGCGGGTGAAAAACTGTTTTTT.